The next 25 T cell receptor beta chains were all read from a single sample in a study of blood T cell repertoires in COVID-19 (dated by TCRdb to between 2020 and 2021). The protocol used for the library was the immunoSEQ multiplex PCR assay. TCRdb holds this immuneACCESS table with in-frame rearrangements only. Some clones are missing; in checked studies, unresolved V genes explain under half, and the rest has no known cause. The sample data list 300,000 to 350,000 clones, and nearly 90% of these were observed just once. About 8.4% of the sample comes from the top ten. The sequenced material came from PBMCs or T cells enriched from blood (not recorded which). Every receptor here comes from a young woman who had recovered from COVID-19.

The rearrangement links TRBV29-1 to TRBJ1-2, with D unresolved. The CDR3 has 14 residues. Germline CDR1 SQVTM, CDR2 ANQGSEA. The V end was cut by 6 bases, the J end by 2 bases, with 16 bases between. Here the CDR3 DNA reads TGCAGCGTCGGGATGGTACAGATCAACTATGGCTACACCTTC. Its translation is CSVGMVQINYGYTF.

This chain joins TRBV27 and TRBJ2-1; 10 bases map to TRBD1. Germline V gene data show CDR1 as MNHEY and CDR2 as SMNVEV (reference sequence). CDR3 length equals 15 residues. The V segment lost 2 bases and the J segment 8 bases; nucleotides outside the gene matches: 6. As DNA, the CDR3 is TGTGCCAGCAGTTTAAATGGACAGGGGGTCGATGAGCAGTTCTTC. It yields the protein CASSLNGQGVDEQFF.

The table lists this clone with a few counts. The rearrangement uses TRBV18 and TRBJ1-4, with a possible D match to TRBD1 (5 bases). With 3 bases removed from V and 9 bases from J, the gap between germline ends came to 20 bases. This CDR3 has 16 amino acids. CDR1 and CDR2 from the germline V gene are KGHSH and LQKENI. The CDR3, as DNA: TGTGCCAGCTCACCCGGGAGTCAATCAGGGCGTAAAAAACTGTTTTTT. Translating gives CASSPGSQSGRKKLFF.

The V gene is TRBV28, the J gene TRBJ1-1; TRBD1 might be the D (5 bases). Trimming took 6 bases from V and 1 from J, leaving 15 bases between them. Looked up from germline, CDR1 is MDHEN and CDR2 is SYDVKM. The CDR3 is made up of 15 amino acids. CDR3 nucleotide sequence: TGTGCCAGCAGCTTCGGGGGGACGACGAACACTGAAGCTTTCTTT. Translated, it gives CASSFGGTTNTEAFF. The whole variable domain, filled in from reference TRBV28 and TRBJ1-1, reads DVKVTQSSRYLVKRTGEKVFLECVQDMDHENMFWYRQDPGLGLRLIYFSYDVKMKEKGDIPEGYSVSREKKERFSLILESASTNQTSMYLCASSFGGTTNTEAFFGQGTRLTVV.

V usage is TRBV28 and J usage is TRBJ2-1; TRBD2 is a possible D gene (5 bases). CDR1 and CDR2 from the germline V gene are MDHEN and SYDVKM. The CDR3 has 10 amino acids. With 6 bases removed from V and 9 bases from J, the gap between germline ends came to 6 bases. The CDR3 reads CASSRGEQFF. In DNA form, the CDR3 reads TGTGCCAGCAGCCGGGGTGAGCAGTTCTTC. Supplemented by reference TRBV28 and TRBJ2-1, the full variable domain reads DVKVTQSSRYLVKRTGEKVFLECVQDMDHENMFWYRQDPGLGLRLIYFSYDVKMKEKGDIPEGYSVSREKKERFSLILESASTNQTSMYLCASSRGEQFFGPGTRLTVL.

The gene calls are TRBV18 and TRBJ2-5; 11 nucleotides match TRBD2. After removal of 1 base from V and 5 bases from J, the junction contained 9 bases not matched to a gene. CDR3 size: 17 residues. Per the germline V gene, CDR1 is KGHSH and CDR2 is LQKENI. The CDR3 nucleotides are TGTGCCAGCTCACCACGCCCCCTAGCGGGAGGAGGGGAGACCCAGTACTTC. This translates into CASSPRPLAGGGETQYF.

This chain connects TRBV5-4 to TRBJ1-6; 8 bases match TRBD1. The V gene's germline CDR1 is SGHNT and CDR2 YYREEE (reference sequence). The CDR3 covers 14 residues. V lost 2 bases and J lost 8; bases outside the gene matches: 3. CDR3 DNA: TGTGCCAGCAGCTTCGAGGACAGGGATTCACCCCTCCACTTT. This encodes CASSFEDRDSPLHF.

The chain recombines TRBV6-2 or TRBV6-3 with TRBJ2-7, with TRBD1 as a possible D gene (5 bases). The V and J ends lost 4 bases and 3 bases respectively, with 13 bases between them. CDR1 is MNHEY and CDR2 is SVGEGT in the germline V gene. The CDR3 length is 14 residues. The CDR3 reads CASSSPGSGYEQYF. The CDR3 bases are TGTGCCAGCAGTTCCCCAGGGTCCGGCTACGAGCAGTACTTC.

The chain joins TRBV7-3 to TRBJ2-6; the D gene is possibly TRBD1 (5 bases). From germline, CDR1 is SGHTA and CDR2 FQGTGA. This CDR3 is 15 amino acids long. Trimming shortened V by 6 bases and J by 0 bases, and 9 bases separated the two germline ends. The CDR3 DNA reads as TGTGCCAGCAGGGGTGGGGCCTCTGGGGCCAACGTCCTGACTTTC. This codes for CASRGGASGANVLTF.

The chain joins TRBV9 to TRBJ2-1, with TRBD2 matching 12 bases. The V segment lost 0 bases and the J segment 7 bases; nucleotides outside the gene matches: 5. The CDR3 loop spans 16 amino acids. Germline V CDR1 and CDR2: SGDLS, YYNGEE. The DNA for the CDR3 is TGTGCCAGCAGCGTAGCTAGCGGGAGGGCCGTTAATGAGCAGTTCTTC. This codes for CASSVASGRAVNEQFF.

This chain uses TRBV4-1 with TRBJ1-2; the match to TRBD1 covers 7 bases. With 0 bases clipped from V and 4 bases from J, the junction kept 11 bases outside the gene matches. CDR3 length equals 17 residues. Germline-derived CDR1 and CDR2 are MGHRA and YSYEKL. This CDR3 is CASSQEIRQGLVYGYTF. The CDR3 DNA is TGCGCCAGCAGCCAAGAGATTCGACAGGGTTTAGTCTATGGCTACACCTTC.

The chain uses TRBV28 and TRBJ1-2; tentative D call: TRBD1 (5 bases). The germline V gene encodes CDR1 MDHEN and CDR2 SYDVKM. Trimming took 3 bases from V and 8 from J, leaving 16 bases between them. This CDR3 comprises 14 residues. This CDR3 is CASSLGGALGGYTF. The CDR3 DNA reads TGTGCCAGCAGTTTGGGAGGGGCGCTGGGGGGCTACACCTTC.

This clone was found once. V and J are TRBV28 and TRBJ1-2; the match to TRBD1 covers 7 bases. Germline V gene sequence: CDR1 MDHEN, CDR2 SYDVKM. The V gene end was trimmed by 10 bases and the J gene end by 1 base; junction bases not matched to a gene: 9. This CDR3 comprises 14 residues. The CDR3 sequence: CAIEGAANNYGYTF. The CDR3 coding sequence is TGTGCCATCGAGGGGGCAGCGAATAACTATGGCTACACCTTC.

This chain connects TRBV9 to TRBJ2-4, with 9 bases identical to TRBD1. Germline trimming cut 4 bases from V and 0 bases from J; bases unmatched to any gene: 14. CDR3 length: 19 amino acids. The germline CDR1 and CDR2 sequences are SGDLS and YYNGEE. The CDR3 bases are TGTGCCAGCAGCCCCCTAGGGGGACAGGGCTGGGAAGCCAAAAACATTCAGTACTTC. As protein: CASSPLGGQGWEAKNIQYF. The whole variable domain, remainder taken from reference TRBV9 and TRBJ2-4, is DSGVTQTPKHLITATGQRVTLRCSPRSGDLSVYWYQQSLDQGLQFLIQYYNGEERAKGNILERFSAQQFPDLHSELNLSSLELGDSALYFCASSPLGGQGWEAKNIQYFGAGTRLSVL.

The sample holds a few counts of this clone. The gene calls are TRBV4-2 and TRBJ1-2, with D maybe TRBD1 (5 bases). Germline CDR1 is LGHNA and CDR2 is YNFKEQ. Trimming shortened V by 1 base and J by 6 bases, and 12 bases separated the two germline ends. The CDR3 runs 14 residues. The CDR3 DNA reads TGTGCCAGCAGCCAAGCACCAGGGTTTGATGGCTACACCTTC. Its protein product is CASSQAPGFDGYTF.

This clone appeared a single time. The V gene is TRBV3-1 (or the pseudogene TRBV3-2), the J gene TRBJ1-4; TRBD1 is a possible D gene (5 bases). The germline V gene encodes CDR1 LGHDT and CDR2 YNNKEL (reference sequence). The CDR3 has 14 residues. V shed 2 bases and J shed 5 bases, with 9 bases lying between them. Written as DNA, the CDR3 is TGTGCCAGCAGCCAATGGGGGAGGAATGAAAAACTGTTTTTT. Protein sequence: CASSQWGRNEKLFF.

CDR3 DNA sequence: TGCAGCGTTAAAGGGACTAGCGGCCACACCGGGGAGCTGTTTTTT. This sequence encodes CSVKGTSGHTGELFF. The chain uses TRBV29-1 and TRBJ2-2, with TRBD2 matching 11 bases. The germline CDR1 and CDR2 sequences are SQVTM and ANQGSEA. The CDR3 is 15 amino acids. V shed 5 bases and J 3 bases; nucleotides not matched to a gene: 5.

This sequence joins TRBV5-1 and TRBJ2-5; D perhaps matches TRBD2 (5 bases). CDR3 size: 15 residues. The V gene lost 6 bases and the J gene lost 1 base, with 16 bases spanning the gap. Germline V gives CDR1 SGHRS, CDR2 YFSETQ. CDR3: CASTWGAGFQETQYF. The CDR3 DNA is TGCGCCAGCACCTGGGGTGCGGGCTTCCAAGAGACCCAGTACTTC.

The chain couples TRBV3-1 (or the pseudogene TRBV3-2) to TRBJ2-7; 14 positions match TRBD2. V trimming: 4 bases; J trimming: 5 bases; junction bases outside the gene matches: 19. CDR3 length: 20 amino acids. Germline values: CDR1 LGHDT, CDR2 YNNKEL (reference sequence). This CDR3 reads CASSRIPGTSGSMGRDEQYF. The CDR3 DNA reads as TGTGCCAGCAGCCGAATACCCGGGACTAGCGGGAGTATGGGCCGAGACGAGCAGTACTTC.

The chain has TRBV6-5 and TRBJ2-7, with 11 bases matching TRBD1. CDR3 length: 15 residues. The J segment lost 1 base and the V segment lost 6 bases, leaving 5 bases of the junction unmatched. Germline V gene lookup returns CDR1 MNHEY and CDR2 SVGAGI. As DNA, the CDR3 is TGTGCCAGCAGCCGGGACAGGGGGAGATCCTACGAGCAGTACTTC. Its protein product is CASSRDRGRSYEQYF.

The chain joins TRBV2 to TRBJ2-2; D remains ambiguous. From germline, CDR1 is SNHLY and CDR2 FYNNEI. V dropped 6 bases and J dropped 1 base, with 12 bases sitting between them. This CDR3 has 15 residues. The CDR3 reads CASRKNPGNTGELFF. In nucleotides, the CDR3 is TGTGCCAGCAGGAAGAACCCGGGGAACACCGGGGAGCTGTTTTTT.

The gene calls are TRBV7-9 and TRBJ2-1, with TRBD2 matching over 8 bases. V gave up 6 bases and J gave up 7 bases; unmatched junction bases: 11. Germline values: CDR1 SEHNR, CDR2 FQNEAQ (reference sequence). CDR3 length equals 15 residues. CDR3 amino acids: CASSPTERESNEQFF. CDR3 DNA: TGTGCCAGCAGTCCTACTGAGCGGGAGTCGAATGAGCAGTTCTTC.

The CDR3 here is CASSVRRNTEAFF. The CDR3 coding sequence is TGTGCCAGCAGCGTCCGGAGGAACACTGAAGCTTTCTTT. The chain carries TRBV7-2 and TRBJ1-1; D ambiguous. This CDR3 has 13 amino acids. Germline assignment: CDR1 SGHTA and CDR2 FQGNSA. V was pared by 5 bases and J by 1 base, with 8 bases between.

Regarding this clone: One junction end disagrees with the germline gene, perhaps due to a read error. The V and J genes are TRBV7-7 and TRBJ2-7; 8 positions match TRBD2. The V gene's germline CDR1 is SSHAT and CDR2 FNYEAQ (reference sequence). The CDR3 spans 15 residues. CDR3 coding DNA: TGTGCTAGCAGCCCAACTAGCGGTATGAACTACGAGCAGTACTTC. Its translation: CASSPTSGMNYEQYF.

This chain links TRBV7-9 with TRBJ2-3; D not certain. V gave up 2 bases and J gave up 3 bases, with 6 bases separating them. From germline, CDR1 is SEHNR and CDR2 FQNEAQ (reference sequence). The CDR3 sequence is 13 residues long. The CDR3: CASSLSLTDTQYF. DNA for the CDR3: TGTGCCAGCAGCTTATCTCTTACAGATACGCAGTATTTT.